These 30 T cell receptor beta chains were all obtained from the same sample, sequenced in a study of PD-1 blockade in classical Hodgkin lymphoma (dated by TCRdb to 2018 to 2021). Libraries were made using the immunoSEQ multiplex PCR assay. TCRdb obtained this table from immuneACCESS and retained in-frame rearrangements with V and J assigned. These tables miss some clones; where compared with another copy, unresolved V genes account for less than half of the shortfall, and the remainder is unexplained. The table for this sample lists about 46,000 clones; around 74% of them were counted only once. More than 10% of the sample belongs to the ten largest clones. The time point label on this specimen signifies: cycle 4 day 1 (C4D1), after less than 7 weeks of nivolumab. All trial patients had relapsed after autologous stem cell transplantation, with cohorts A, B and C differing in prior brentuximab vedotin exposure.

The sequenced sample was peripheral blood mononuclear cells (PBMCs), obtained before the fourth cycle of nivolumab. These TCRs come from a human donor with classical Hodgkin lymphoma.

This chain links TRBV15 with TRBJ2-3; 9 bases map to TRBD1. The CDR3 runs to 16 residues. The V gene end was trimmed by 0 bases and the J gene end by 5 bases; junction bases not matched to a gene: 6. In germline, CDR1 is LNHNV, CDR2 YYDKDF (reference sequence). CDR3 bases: TGTGCCACCAGCAGAGATAGGACAGGGGCGGGAGATACGCAGTATTTT. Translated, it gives CATSRDRTGAGDTQYF.

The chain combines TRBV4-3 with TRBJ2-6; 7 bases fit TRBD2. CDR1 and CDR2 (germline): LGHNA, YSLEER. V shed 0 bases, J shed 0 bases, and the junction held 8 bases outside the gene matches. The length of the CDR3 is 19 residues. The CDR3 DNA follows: TGCGCCAGCAGCCAAGAGGGAGGGTCTCTTCTCTCTGGGGCCAACGTCCTGACTTTC. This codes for CASSQEGGSLLSGANVLTF.

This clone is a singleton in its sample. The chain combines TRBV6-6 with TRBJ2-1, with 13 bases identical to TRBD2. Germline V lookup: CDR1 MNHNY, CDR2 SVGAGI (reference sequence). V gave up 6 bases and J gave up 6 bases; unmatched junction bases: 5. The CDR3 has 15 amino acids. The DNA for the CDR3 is TGTGCCAGCAGACCCGGACTAGCGGGAGTCAATGAGCAGTTCTTC. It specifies CASRPGLAGVNEQFF.

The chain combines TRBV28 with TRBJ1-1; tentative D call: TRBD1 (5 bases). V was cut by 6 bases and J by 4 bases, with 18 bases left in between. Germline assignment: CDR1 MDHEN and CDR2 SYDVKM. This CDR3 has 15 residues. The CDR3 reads CASRHTLGGATEAFF. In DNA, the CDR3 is TGTGCCAGCAGACACACGCTGGGGGGAGCCACTGAAGCTTTCTTT. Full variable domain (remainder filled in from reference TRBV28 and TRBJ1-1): DVKVTQSSRYLVKRTGEKVFLECVQDMDHENMFWYRQDPGLGLRLIYFSYDVKMKEKGDIPEGYSVSREKKERFSLILESASTNQTSMYLCASRHTLGGATEAFFGQGTRLTVV.

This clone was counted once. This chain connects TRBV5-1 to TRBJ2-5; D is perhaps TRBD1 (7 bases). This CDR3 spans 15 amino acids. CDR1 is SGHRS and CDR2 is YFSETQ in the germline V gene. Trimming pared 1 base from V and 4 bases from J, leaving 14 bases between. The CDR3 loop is CASSLKGARGETQYF. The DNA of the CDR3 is TGCGCCAGCAGCTTGAAGGGGGCGCGGGGAGAGACCCAGTACTTC.

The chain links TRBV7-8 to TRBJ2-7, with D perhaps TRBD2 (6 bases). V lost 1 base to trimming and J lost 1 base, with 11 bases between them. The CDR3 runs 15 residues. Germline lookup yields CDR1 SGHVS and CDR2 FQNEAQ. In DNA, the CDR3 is TGTGCCAGCAGCTTAGAGGTAGCGGCTTCCTACGAGCAGTACTTC. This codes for CASSLEVAASYEQYF.

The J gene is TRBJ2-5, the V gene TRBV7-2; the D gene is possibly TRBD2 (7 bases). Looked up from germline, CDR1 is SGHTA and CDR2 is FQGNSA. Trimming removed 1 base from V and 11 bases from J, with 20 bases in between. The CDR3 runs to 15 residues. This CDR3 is CASSLGPRGDYEQYF. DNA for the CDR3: TGTGCCAGCAGCTTAGGCCCGAGGGGGGACTATGAGCAGTACTTC.

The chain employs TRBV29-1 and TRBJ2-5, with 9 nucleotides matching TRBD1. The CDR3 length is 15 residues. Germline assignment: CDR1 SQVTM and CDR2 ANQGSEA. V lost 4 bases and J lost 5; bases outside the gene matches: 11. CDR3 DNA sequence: TGCAGCGTTGGTGGGACACAGGGGGCTGGGGAGACCCAGTACTTC. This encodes CSVGGTQGAGETQYF. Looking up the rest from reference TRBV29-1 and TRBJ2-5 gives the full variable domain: SAVISQKPSRDICQRGTSLTIQCQVDSQVTMMFWYRQQPGQSLTLIATANQGSEATYESGFVIDKFPISRPNLTFSTLTVSNMSPEDSSIYLCSVGGTQGAGETQYFGPGTRLLVL.

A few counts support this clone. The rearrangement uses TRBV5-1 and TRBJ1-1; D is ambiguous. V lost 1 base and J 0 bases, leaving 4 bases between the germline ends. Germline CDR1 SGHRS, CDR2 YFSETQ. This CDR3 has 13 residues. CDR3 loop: CASSLSMNTEAFF. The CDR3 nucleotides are TGCGCCAGCAGCTTGAGCATGAACACTGAAGCTTTCTTT.

The CDR3 spells CASSVDPREETQYF. CDR3 DNA sequence: TGTGCCAGCAGCGTCGACCCCAGGGAAGAGACCCAGTACTTC. The chain has TRBV9 and TRBJ2-5; D is perhaps TRBD1 (5 bases). The CDR3 is 14 residues long. Deletions cut 2 bases from V and 3 bases from J, with 11 bases between. Looked up from germline, CDR1 is SGDLS and CDR2 is YYNGEE.

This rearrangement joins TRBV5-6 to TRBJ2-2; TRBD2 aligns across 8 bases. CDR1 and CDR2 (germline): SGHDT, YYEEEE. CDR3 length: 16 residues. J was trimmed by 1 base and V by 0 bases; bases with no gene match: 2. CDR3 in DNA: TGTGCCAGCAGCTTGGCGGGGACTAGGAACACCGGGGAGCTGTTTTTT. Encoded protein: CASSLAGTRNTGELFF.

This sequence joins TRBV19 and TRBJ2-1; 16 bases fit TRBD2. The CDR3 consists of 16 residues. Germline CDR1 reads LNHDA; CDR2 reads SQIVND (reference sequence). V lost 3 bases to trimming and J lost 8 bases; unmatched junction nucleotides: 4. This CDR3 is CASSMGLAGGRDEQFF. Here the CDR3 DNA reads TGTGCCAGTAGTATGGGACTAGCGGGAGGGAGGGATGAGCAGTTCTTC.

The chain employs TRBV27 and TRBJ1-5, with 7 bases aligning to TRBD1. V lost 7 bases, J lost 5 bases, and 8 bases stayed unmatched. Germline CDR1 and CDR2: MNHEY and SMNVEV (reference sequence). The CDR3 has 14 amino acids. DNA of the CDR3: TGTGCCAGCAAGATCCTAGGGACAGATCAGCCCCAGCATTTT. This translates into CASKILGTDQPQHF.

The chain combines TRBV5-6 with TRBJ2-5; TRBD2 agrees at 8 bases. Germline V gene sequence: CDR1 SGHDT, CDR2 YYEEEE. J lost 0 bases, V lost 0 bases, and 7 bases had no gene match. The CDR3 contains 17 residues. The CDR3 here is CASSLGAAGVYQETQYF. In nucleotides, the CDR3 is TGTGCCAGCAGCTTGGGAGCAGCGGGAGTGTACCAAGAGACCCAGTACTTC.

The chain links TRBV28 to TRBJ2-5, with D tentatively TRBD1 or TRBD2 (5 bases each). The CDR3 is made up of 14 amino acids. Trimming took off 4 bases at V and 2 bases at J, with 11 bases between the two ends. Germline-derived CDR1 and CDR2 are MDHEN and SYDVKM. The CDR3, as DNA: TGTGCCAGCAGTTATGGGGGTGGACAAGAGACCCAGTACTTC. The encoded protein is CASSYGGGQETQYF.

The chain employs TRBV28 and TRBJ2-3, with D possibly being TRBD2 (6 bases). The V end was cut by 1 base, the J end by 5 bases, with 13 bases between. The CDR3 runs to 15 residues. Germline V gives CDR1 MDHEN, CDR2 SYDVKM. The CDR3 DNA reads TGTGCCAGCAGTTTATCCGGGCGGAGGGAAGATACGCAGTATTTT. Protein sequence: CASSLSGRREDTQYF.

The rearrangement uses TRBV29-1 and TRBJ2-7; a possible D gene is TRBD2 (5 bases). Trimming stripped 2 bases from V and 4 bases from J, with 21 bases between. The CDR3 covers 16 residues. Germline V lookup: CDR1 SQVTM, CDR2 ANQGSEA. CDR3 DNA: TGCAGCGTTGAAAAAGAAGGGCCGGGGATGGAGTACGAGCAGTACTTC. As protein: CSVEKEGPGMEYEQYF.

The CDR3 loop is CASSRQGAEEAFF. CDR3 bases: TGTGCCAGCAGCCGACAGGGGGCGGAAGAGGCTTTCTTT. The chain uses TRBV11-3 and TRBJ1-1; 10 bases align to TRBD1. CDR3 length equals 13 residues. V gave up 5 bases and J gave up 11 bases; unmatched junction bases: 8. Germline CDR1 SGHNT, CDR2 YENEEA.

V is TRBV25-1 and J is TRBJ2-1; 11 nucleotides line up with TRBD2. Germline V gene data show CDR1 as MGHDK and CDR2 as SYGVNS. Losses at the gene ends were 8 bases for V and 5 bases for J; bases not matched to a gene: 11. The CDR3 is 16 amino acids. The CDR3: CASAKDLAGGHNEQFF. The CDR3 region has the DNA TGTGCCAGCGCAAAGGACCTAGCGGGAGGCCACAATGAGCAGTTCTTC.

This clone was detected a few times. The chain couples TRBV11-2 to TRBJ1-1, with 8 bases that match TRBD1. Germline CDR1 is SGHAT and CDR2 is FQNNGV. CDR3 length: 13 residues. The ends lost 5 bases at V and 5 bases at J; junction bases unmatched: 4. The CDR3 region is CASSPDRGTEAFF. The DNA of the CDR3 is TGTGCCAGCAGCCCAGACAGGGGTACTGAAGCTTTCTTT.

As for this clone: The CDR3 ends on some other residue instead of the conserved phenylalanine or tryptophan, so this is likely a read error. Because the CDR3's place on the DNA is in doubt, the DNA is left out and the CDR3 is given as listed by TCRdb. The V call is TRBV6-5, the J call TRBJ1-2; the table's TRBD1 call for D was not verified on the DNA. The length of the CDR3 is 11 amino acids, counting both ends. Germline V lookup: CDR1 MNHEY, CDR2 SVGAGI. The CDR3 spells CASSFQDRPLY.

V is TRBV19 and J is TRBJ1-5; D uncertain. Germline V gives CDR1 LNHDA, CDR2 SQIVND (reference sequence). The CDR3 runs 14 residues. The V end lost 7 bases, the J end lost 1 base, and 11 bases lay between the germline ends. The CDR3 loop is CASTFTESNQPQHF. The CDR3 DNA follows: TGTGCCAGTACCTTTACGGAAAGCAATCAGCCCCAGCATTTT.

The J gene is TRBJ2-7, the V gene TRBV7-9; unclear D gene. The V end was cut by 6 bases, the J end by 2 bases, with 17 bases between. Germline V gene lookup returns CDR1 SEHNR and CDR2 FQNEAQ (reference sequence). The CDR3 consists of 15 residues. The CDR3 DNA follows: TGTGCCAGCAGTCTGGGGTCTTACGAAACCTACGAGCAGTACTTC. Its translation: CASSLGSYETYEQYF.

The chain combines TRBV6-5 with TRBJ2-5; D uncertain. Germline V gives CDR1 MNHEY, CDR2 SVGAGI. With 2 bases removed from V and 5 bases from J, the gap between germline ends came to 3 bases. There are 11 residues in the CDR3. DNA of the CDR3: TGTGCCAGCAGTTACATGGAGACCCAGTACTTC. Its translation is CASSYMETQYF.

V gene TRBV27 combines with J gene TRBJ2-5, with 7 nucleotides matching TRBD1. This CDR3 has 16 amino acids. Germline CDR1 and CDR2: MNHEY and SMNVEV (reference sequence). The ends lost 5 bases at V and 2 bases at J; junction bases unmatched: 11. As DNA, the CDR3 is TGTGCCAGCAGTAACAACAGGGGAGAGGATCAAGAGACCCAGTACTTC. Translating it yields CASSNNRGEDQETQYF.

CDR3 sequence: CASSLYRRPNTDTQYF. Written as DNA, the CDR3 is TGTGCCAGCAGCTTATATCGGAGGCCCAACACAGATACGCAGTATTTT. The rearrangement joins TRBV11-3 to TRBJ2-3; D may be TRBD2 (5 bases). V gave up 2 bases and J gave up 2 bases, with 14 bases separating them. CDR3 size: 16 residues. Per germline, CDR1 SGHNT and CDR2 YENEEA.

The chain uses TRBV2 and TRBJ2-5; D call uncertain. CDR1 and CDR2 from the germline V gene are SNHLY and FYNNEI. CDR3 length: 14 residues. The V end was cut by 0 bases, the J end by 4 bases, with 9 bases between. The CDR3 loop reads CASSEAPTGETQYF. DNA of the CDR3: TGTGCCAGCAGTGAAGCCCCTACCGGAGAGACCCAGTACTTC.

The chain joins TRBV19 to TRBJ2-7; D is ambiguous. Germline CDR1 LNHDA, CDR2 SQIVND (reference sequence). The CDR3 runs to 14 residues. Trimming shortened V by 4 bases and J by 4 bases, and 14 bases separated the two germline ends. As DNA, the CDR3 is TGTGCCAGTAGTAAAGTCTACACACTGTACGAGCAGTACTTC. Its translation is CASSKVYTLYEQYF. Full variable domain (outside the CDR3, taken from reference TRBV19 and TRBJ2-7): DGGITQSPKYLFRKEGQNVTLSCEQNLNHDAMYWYRQDPGQGLRLIYYSQIVNDFQKGDIAEGYSVSREKKESFPLTVTSAQKNPTAFYLCASSKVYTLYEQYFGPGTRLTVT.

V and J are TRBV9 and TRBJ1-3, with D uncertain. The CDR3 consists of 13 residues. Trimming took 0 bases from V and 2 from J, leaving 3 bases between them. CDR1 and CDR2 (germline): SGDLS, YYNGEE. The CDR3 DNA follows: TGTGCCAGCAGCGTAGACCCTGGAAACACCATATATTTT. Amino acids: CASSVDPGNTIYF.

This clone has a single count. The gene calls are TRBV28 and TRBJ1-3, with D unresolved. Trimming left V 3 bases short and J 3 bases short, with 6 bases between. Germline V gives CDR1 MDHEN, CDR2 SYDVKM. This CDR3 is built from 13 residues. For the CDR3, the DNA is TGTGCCAGCAGTTTCCAGGTTGGAAACACCATATATTTT. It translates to CASSFQVGNTIYF.